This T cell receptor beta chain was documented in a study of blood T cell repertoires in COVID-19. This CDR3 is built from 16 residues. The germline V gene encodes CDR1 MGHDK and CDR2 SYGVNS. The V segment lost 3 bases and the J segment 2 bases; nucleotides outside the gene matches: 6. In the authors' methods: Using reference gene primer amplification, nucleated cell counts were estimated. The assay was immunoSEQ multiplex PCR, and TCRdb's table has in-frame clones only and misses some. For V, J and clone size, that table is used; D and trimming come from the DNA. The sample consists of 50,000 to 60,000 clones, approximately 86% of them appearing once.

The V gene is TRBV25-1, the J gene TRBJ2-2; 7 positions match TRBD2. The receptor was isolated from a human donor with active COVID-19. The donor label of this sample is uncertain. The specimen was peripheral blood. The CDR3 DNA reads TGTGCCAGCAGTGATATGACTAGCCCAAACACCGGGGAGCTGTTTTTT. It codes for CASSDMTSPNTGELFF.